This entry is about one T cell receptor (beta chain). This sample stems from a study of T cell responses to AZD1222 COVID-19 vaccine. Germline V CDR1 and CDR2: MNHEY, SMNVEV (reference sequence). CDR3 length equals 14 residues. With 5 bases clipped from V and 3 bases from J, the junction kept 4 bases outside the gene matches. Measured with immunoSEQ multiplex PCR; TCRdb has only the in-frame clones, and not every one. The sample consists of more than 75,000 clones, roughly nine tenths of them appearing once. This specimen was peripheral blood, taken on day 0 of AZD1222 vaccination. V is TRBV27 and J is TRBJ1-5; 7 bases map to TRBD1. This TCR was sampled from an adult in good health. The CDR3 loop reads CASSQGGPNQPQHF. In DNA form, the CDR3 reads TGTGCCAGCAGTCAGGGGGGGCCCAATCAGCCCCAGCATTTT.